This T cell receptor (beta chain) was identified during a study of shared clonotypes between healthy human individuals. For the study at large: There were three CD4 naive, three CD4 memory, two CD8 naive and one CD8 memory plates per donor. Study-level results: Clonotype sharing among donors likely depends on sequencing depth.

Naive CD8 populations comprised CD45RO-negative cells positively selected for CCR7, excluding terminally differentiated effector memory CD45RA+ cells. With regard to this clone: Its antigen is undetermined.

The assay was immunoSEQ multiplex PCR, and TCRdb's table has in-frame clones only and misses some. The sample has roughly 590,000 clones, roughly 96% seen once. The TCR originated in a woman under 40 in good health. The sequencing sample was made of naive CD8+ T cells sorted from blood.

CDR3 sequence (DNA): TGTGCCAGTAGTATAGTTGGACAGGGGCGGGATACGCAGTATTTT. Its translation is CASSIVGQGRDTQYF. V gene TRBV19 combines with J gene TRBJ2-3; 9 bases map to TRBD1. In germline, CDR1 is LNHDA, CDR2 SQIVND (reference sequence). Unmatched junction bases numbered 5, after V lost 1 base and J lost 6 bases. The CDR3 loop spans 15 amino acids.